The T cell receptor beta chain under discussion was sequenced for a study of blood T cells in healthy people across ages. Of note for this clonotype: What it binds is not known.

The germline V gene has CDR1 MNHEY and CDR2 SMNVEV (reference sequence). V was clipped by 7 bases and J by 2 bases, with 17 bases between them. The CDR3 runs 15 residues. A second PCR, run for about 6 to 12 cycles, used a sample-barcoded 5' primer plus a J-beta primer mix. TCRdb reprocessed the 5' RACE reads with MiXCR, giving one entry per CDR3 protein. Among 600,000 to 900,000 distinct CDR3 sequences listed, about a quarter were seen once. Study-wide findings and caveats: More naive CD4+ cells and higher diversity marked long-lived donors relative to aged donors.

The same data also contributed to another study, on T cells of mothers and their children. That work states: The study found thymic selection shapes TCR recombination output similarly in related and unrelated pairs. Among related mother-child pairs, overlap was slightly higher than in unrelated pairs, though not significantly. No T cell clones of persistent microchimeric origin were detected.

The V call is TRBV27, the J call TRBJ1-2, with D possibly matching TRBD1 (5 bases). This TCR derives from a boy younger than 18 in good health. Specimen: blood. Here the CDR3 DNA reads TGTGCCAGCACTCAAACCGGGCGGGGGAACTATGGCTACACCTTC. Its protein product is CASTQTGRGNYGYTF.